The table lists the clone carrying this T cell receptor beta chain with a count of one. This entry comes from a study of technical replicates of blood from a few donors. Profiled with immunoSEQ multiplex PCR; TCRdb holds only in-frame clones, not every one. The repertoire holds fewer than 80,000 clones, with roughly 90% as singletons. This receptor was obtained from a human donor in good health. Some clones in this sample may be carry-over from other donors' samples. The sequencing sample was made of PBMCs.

CDR3 sequence reads: CASSPLDRGTNTEAFF. In DNA form, the CDR3 reads TGTGCCAGCAGCCCACTGGACAGGGGAACGAACACTGAAGCTTTCTTT. The rearrangement links TRBV7-9 to TRBJ1-1; the match to TRBD1 covers 9 bases. The J segment lost 1 base and the V segment lost 5 bases, leaving 8 bases of the junction unmatched. This CDR3 comprises 16 residues. Looked up from germline, CDR1 is SEHNR and CDR2 is FQNEAQ (reference sequence).